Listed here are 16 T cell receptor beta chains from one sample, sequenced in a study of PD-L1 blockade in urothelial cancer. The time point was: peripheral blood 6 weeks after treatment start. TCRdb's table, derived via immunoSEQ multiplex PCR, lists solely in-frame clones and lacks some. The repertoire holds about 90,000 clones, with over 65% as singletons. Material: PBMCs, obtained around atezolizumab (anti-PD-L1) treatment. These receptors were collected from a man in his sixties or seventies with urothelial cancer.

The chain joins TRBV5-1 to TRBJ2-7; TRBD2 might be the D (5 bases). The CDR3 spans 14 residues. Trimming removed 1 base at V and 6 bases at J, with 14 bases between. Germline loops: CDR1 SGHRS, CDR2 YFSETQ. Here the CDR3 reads CASSLMGQAGEQYF. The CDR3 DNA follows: TGCGCCAGCAGCTTGATGGGTCAGGCGGGCGAGCAGTACTTC.

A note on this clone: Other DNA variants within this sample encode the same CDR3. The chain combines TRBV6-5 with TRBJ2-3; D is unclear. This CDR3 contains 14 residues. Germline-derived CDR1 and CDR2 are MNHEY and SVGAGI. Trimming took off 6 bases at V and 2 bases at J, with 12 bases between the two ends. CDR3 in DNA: TGTGCCAGCAGCCCCCCAGGATTCACAGATACGCAGTATTTT. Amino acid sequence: CASSPPGFTDTQYF.

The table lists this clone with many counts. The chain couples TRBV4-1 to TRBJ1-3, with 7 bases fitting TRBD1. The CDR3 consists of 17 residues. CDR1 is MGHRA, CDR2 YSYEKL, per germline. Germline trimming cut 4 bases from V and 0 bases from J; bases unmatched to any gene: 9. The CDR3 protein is CASSRSSTGNSGNTIYF. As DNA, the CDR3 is TGCGCCAGCAGCCGAAGCTCGACAGGGAACTCTGGAAACACCATATATTTT.

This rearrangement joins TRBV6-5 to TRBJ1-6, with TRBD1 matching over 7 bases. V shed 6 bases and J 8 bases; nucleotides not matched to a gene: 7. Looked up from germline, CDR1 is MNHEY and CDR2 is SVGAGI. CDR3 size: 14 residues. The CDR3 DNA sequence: TGTGCCAGCAGACAGGGGAAACTCGATTCACCCCTCCACTTT. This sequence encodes CASRQGKLDSPLHF.

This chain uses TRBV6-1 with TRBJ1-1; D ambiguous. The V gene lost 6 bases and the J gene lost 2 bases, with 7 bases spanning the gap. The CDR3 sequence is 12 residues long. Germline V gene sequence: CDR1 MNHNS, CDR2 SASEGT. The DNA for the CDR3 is TGTGCCAGCAGCCCCAGAAACACTGAAGCTTTCTTT. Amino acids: CASSPRNTEAFF.

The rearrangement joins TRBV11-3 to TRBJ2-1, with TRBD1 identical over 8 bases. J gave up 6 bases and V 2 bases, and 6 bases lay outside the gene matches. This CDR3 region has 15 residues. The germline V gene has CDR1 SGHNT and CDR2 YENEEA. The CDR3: CASSLRTGLSNEQFF. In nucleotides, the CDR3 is TGTGCCAGCAGCTTAAGGACAGGGTTGAGCAATGAGCAGTTCTTC. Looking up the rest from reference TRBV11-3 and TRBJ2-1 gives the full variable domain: EAGVVQSPRYKIIEKKQPVAFWCNPISGHNTLYWYLQNLGQGPELLIRYENEEAVDDSQLPKDRFSAERLKGVDSTLKIQPAELGDSAVYLCASSLRTGLSNEQFFGPGTRLTVL.

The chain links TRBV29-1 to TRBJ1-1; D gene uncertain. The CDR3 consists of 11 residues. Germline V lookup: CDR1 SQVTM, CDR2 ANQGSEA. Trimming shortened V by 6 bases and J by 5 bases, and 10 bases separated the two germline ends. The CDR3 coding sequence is TGCAGCGTACATCGGCGGACTGAAGCTTTCTTT. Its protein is CSVHRRTEAFF.

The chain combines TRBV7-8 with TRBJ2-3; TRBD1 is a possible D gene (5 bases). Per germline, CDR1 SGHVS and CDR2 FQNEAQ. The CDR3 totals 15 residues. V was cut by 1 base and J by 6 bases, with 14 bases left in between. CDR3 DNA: TGTGCCAGCAGCTTAGTGATGGGGCTGATGGATACGCAGTATTTT. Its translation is CASSLVMGLMDTQYF.

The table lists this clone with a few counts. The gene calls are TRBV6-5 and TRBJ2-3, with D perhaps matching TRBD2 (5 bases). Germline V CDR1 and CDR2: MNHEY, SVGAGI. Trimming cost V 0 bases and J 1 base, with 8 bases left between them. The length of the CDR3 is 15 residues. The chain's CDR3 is CASSYSEGGTDTQYF. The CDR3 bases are TGTGCCAGCAGTTACTCAGAGGGAGGCACAGATACGCAGTATTTT.

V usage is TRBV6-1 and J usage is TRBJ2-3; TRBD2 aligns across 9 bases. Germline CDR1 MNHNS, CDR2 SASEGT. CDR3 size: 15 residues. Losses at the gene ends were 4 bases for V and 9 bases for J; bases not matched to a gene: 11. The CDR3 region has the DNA TGTGCCAGCAGTGGACAGGGTAGCGGGGGAGACACGCAGTATTTT. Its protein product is CASSGQGSGGDTQYF.

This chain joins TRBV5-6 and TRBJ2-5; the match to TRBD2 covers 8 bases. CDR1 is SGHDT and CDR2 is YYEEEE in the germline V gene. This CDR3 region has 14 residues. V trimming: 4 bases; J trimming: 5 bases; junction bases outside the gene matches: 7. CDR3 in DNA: TGTGCCAGCAGCCCGAGAGGACTAGCTGAGACCCAGTACTTC. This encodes CASSPRGLAETQYF.

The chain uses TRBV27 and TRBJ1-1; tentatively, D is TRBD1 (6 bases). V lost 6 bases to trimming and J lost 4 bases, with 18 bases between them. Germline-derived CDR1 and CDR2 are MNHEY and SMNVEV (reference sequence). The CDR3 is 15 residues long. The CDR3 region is CASSHTGGLSTEAFF. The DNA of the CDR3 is TGTGCCAGCAGCCACACGGGGGGCCTAAGCACTGAAGCTTTCTTT.

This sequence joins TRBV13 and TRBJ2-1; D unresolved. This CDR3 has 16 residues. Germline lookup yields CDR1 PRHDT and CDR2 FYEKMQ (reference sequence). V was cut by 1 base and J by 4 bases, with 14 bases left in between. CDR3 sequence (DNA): TGTGCCAGCAGCTTAGCTCTGCCTGTCGGGTACAATGAGCAGTTCTTC. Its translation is CASSLALPVGYNEQFF. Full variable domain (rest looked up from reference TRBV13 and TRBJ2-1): AAGVIQSPRHLIKEKRETATLKCYPIPRHDTVYWYQQGPGQDPQFLISFYEKMQSDKGSIPDRFSAQQFSDYHSELNMSSLELGDSALYFCASSLALPVGYNEQFFGPGTRLTVL.

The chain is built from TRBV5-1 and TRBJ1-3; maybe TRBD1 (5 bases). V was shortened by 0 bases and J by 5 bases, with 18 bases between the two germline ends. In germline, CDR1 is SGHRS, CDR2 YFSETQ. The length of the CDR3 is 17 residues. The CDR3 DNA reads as TGCGCCAGCAGCTTGGTTGGGGAGGACATTGCCAGAAACACCATATATTTT. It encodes CASSLVGEDIARNTIYF.

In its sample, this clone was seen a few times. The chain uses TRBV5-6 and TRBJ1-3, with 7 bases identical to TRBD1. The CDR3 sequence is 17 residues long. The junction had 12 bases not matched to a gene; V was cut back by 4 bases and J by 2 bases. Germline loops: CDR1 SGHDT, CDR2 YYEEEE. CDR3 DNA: TGTGCCAGCAGCCCCCTGGGGGACAGTGCAACTGGAAACACCATATATTTT. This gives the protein CASSPLGDSATGNTIYF.

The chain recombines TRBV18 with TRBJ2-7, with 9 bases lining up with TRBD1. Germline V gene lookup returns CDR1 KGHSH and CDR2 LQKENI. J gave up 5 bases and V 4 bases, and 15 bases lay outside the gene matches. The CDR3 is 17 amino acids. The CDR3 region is CASSLTDPGQGRHEQYF. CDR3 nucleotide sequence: TGTGCCAGCTCACTAACCGACCCGGGACAGGGCCGCCACGAGCAGTACTTC.